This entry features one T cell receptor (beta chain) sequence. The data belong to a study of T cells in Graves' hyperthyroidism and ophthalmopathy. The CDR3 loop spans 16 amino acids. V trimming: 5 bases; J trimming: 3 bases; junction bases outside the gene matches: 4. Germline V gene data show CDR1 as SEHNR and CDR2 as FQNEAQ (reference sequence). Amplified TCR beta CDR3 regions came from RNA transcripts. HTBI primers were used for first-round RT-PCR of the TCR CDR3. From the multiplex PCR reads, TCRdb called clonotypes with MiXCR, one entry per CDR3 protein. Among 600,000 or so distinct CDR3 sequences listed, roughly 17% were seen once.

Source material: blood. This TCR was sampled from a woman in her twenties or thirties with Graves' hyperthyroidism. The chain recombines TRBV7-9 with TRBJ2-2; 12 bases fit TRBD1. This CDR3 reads CASSPGQGAHTGELFF. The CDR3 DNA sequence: TGTGCCAGCAGCCCGGGACAGGGGGCTCACACCGGGGAGCTGTTTTTT.